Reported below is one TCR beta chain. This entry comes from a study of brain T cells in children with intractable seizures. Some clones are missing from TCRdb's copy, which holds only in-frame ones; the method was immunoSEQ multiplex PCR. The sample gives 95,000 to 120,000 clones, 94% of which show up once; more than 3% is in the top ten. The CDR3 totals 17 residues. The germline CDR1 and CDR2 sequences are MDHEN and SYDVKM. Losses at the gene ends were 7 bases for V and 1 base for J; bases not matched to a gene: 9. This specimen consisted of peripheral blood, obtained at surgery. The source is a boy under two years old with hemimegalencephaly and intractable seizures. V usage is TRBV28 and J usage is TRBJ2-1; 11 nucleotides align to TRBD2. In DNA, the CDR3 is TGTGCCAGCACCTTAGCGGGAGGGCCAGTTTCCTACAATGAGCAGTTCTTC. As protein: CASTLAGGPVSYNEQFF.